This T cell receptor (beta chain) stems from a study of T cell changes during pregnancy in multiple sclerosis. Germline trimming cut 4 bases from V and 3 bases from J; bases unmatched to any gene: 4. This CDR3 contains 15 residues. Germline CDR1 reads LGHNA; CDR2 reads YNFKEQ. The assay was immunoSEQ multiplex PCR, and TCRdb's table has in-frame clones only and misses some. The table lists 35,000 to 55,000 clones, nearly 95% of them singletons, with roughly 2.3% in the top ten. This TCR came from a female donor with multiple sclerosis, enrolled in a pregnancy study. This material consisted of peripheral blood, taken in the third trimester of pregnancy. This rearrangement joins TRBV4-2 to TRBJ2-2, with 8 bases matching TRBD2. This CDR3 is CASSPEREYTGELFF. CDR3 in DNA: TGTGCCAGCAGCCCCGAGCGGGAGTACACCGGGGAGCTGTTTTTT.